This entry describes one T cell receptor (beta chain). It was with a sample-barcoded 5' primer and a J-beta primer mix that a second PCR of roughly 7 to 12 cycles was run. TCRdb analysed the 5' RACE reads with MiXCR anew, one entry per CDR3 protein. The sample has 450,000 to 600,000 distinct CDR3 sequences, about 25% seen once. Germline V gene sequence: CDR1 LNHNV, CDR2 YYDKDF (reference sequence). This CDR3 has 14 amino acids. Trimming stripped 2 bases from V and 2 bases from J, with 8 bases between. This specimen comes from a study of blood T cells in healthy people across ages. Separately, the same data were catalogued under a study of T cells of mothers and their children. That source notes: Microchimeric T cell clones that persisted were not detected.

The rearrangement links TRBV15 to TRBJ2-3; D is unclear. The material sequenced was blood. The receptor's source is a boy aged 2 to 10 in good health. The CDR3 spells CATSRLTYTDTQYF. CDR3 sequence (DNA): TGTGCCACCAGCAGACTGACATACACAGATACGCAGTATTTT.